Given below is one TCR beta chain in context. This specimen belongs to a study of molecular identifiers for immune sequencing clone quantification. Sorting defined naive CD8 T cells as CD8+CD4-CCR7+CD45RA+. Each CDR3 protein is one row after TCRdb ran MiXCR on the PCR reads. This repertoire shows over 550,000 distinct CDR3 sequences, around 25% found once; its top ten account for about 0.84%. The CDR3 extends over 18 amino acids. Germline CDR1 SGHKS, CDR2 YYEKEE (reference sequence). Germline trimming cut 0 bases from V and 3 bases from J; bases unmatched to any gene: 12. The sequence came from a human donor in good health. Some libraries in this study had Jurkat cell RNA spiked in. This chain uses TRBV5-5 with TRBJ2-3, with 8 bases fitting TRBD1. The sample consisted of naive CD8+ T cells from blood, with Jurkat cell RNA spiked in. Subset denoted: FACS-sorted CD8+CD4-CCR7+CD45RA+ naive T cells. The CDR3 DNA sequence: TGTGCCAGCAGCTTGGTATACAGGGGGTTCGAGGAAACAGATACGCAGTATTTT. This encodes CASSLVYRGFEETDTQYF. Combining the CDR3 with reference TRBV5-5 and TRBJ2-3 gives the whole variable domain DAGVTQSPTHLIKTRGQQVTLRCSPISGHKSVSWYQQVLGQGPQFIFQYYEKEERGRGNFPDRFSARQFPNYSSELNVNALLLGDSALYLCASSLVYRGFEETDTQYFGPGTRLTVL.